This TCR beta chain originates from a study of circulating and synovial CD4+ cells in juvenile arthritis. Study-wide points: Circulating pathogenic-like lymphocytes shared a substantially higher fraction of CDR3 sequences with synovium than bulk blood. Diversity here was lower than in bulk blood CD4 cells.

This CDR3 contains 20 residues. With 5 bases clipped from V and 1 base from J, the junction kept 19 bases outside the gene matches. The germline V gene encodes CDR1 MNHEY and CDR2 SMNVEV (reference sequence). Turning to this clone: Antigen specificity is unknown.

The assay was immunoSEQ multiplex PCR, and TCRdb's table has in-frame clones only and misses some. The sample yields 15,000 or so clones, 90% to 95% seen once. The material sequenced was CD4+ T cells from blood. The clonotype was recovered from a human donor with juvenile idiopathic arthritis. This sequence joins TRBV27 and TRBJ2-1, with 8 bases identical to TRBD1. CDR3 amino acids: CASSPESGTGLPSSYNEQFF. In nucleotides, the CDR3 is TGTGCCAGCAGTCCTGAGTCCGGGACAGGTCTTCCGTCATCCTACAATGAGCAGTTCTTC.